The 17 T cell receptor beta chains given below trace back to one sample, sequenced in a study of sequential checkpoint blockade in melanoma. The data were produced by immunoSEQ multiplex PCR, yet TCRdb's version contains in-frame clones alone and is incomplete. The repertoire holds 15,000 to 20,000 clones, roughly 70% seen once, with more than 9.5% in the top ten. As for treatment: randomized to nivolumab then ipilimumab (arm A) or the reverse (arm B). The sequencing used CD8+ T cells sorted from blood (inferred from file names), collected from a patient given nivolumab and ipilimumab in sequence. Receptor source: a human donor with melanoma.

The chain recombines TRBV9 with TRBJ2-2; D is ambiguous. The V end lost 4 bases, the J end lost 2 bases, and 3 bases lay between the germline ends. This CDR3 spans 12 amino acids. CDR1 is SGDLS, CDR2 YYNGEE, per germline. Here the CDR3 reads CASSPNTGELFF. In DNA, the CDR3 is TGTGCCAGCAGCCCAAACACCGGGGAGCTGTTTTTT.

The genes are TRBV7-2 and TRBJ2-7; tentatively, D is TRBD2 (5 bases). This CDR3 comprises 13 residues. Trimming shortened V by 6 bases and J by 4 bases, and 13 bases separated the two germline ends. CDR1 is SGHTA, CDR2 FQGNSA, per germline. CDR3 DNA sequence: TGTGCCAGCAGGCTAGAGGGTCATTACGAGCAGTACTTC. As protein: CASRLEGHYEQYF.

CDR3 coding DNA: TGTGCCAGCAGTCCAGGGATCCATTCTAACTATGGCTACACCTTC. It specifies CASSPGIHSNYGYTF. The gene calls are TRBV6-1 and TRBJ1-2; possibly TRBD1 for D (5 bases). V was trimmed by 5 bases and J by 0 bases, leaving 13 bases between them. The CDR3 consists of 15 residues. Germline values: CDR1 MNHNS, CDR2 SASEGT.

This clone was seen more than once but under ten times. V gene TRBV27 combines with J gene TRBJ2-3, with D perhaps TRBD2 (6 bases). There are 12 residues in the CDR3. V lost 8 bases and J 10 bases, leaving 16 bases between the germline ends. Germline V gives CDR1 MNHEY, CDR2 SMNVEV (reference sequence). This CDR3 is CASGSSGGAQYF. In DNA, the CDR3 is TGTGCCAGCGGGTCCTCCGGGGGAGCGCAGTATTTT.

This clone was detected a few times. This sequence joins TRBV30 and TRBJ2-7; 12 bases are a match to TRBD1. The length of the CDR3 is 14 residues. CDR1 and CDR2 (germline): GTSNPN, SVGIG (reference sequence). V lost 2 bases and J lost 5; bases outside the gene matches: 4. CDR3 nucleotides: TGTGCCTGGAGTCGGGACAGGGGGCTTAACGAGCAGTACTTC. It encodes CAWSRDRGLNEQYF.

Regarding this clone: Germline and junction disagree at one end, which may indicate a read error. Other DNA sequences in the sample encode the same CDR3. The J gene is TRBJ2-1, the V gene TRBV4-2; 8 bases fit TRBD2. This CDR3 spans 15 amino acids. CDR1 is LGHNA and CDR2 is YNFKEQ in the germline V gene. CDR3 loop: CASSQEAGRANEQFF. In DNA form, the CDR3 reads TGTGCCAGCAGTCAAGAAGCCGGGAGGGCCAATGAGCAGTTCTTC.

The chain combines TRBV11-2 with TRBJ1-3; 7 bases fit TRBD1. Germline CDR1 and CDR2: SGHAT and FQNNGV. V lost 4 bases to trimming and J lost 1 base; unmatched junction nucleotides: 7. The CDR3 spans 16 residues. The CDR3 spells CASSSRLQGSGNTIYF. The CDR3 DNA sequence: TGTGCCAGCAGCTCTAGATTACAGGGGTCTGGAAACACCATATATTTT.

This chain uses TRBV10-3 with TRBJ2-3; 9 nucleotides align to TRBD2. This CDR3 spans 14 amino acids. CDR1 is ENHRY, CDR2 SYGVKD, per germline. J was trimmed by 6 bases and V by 3 bases; bases with no gene match: 4. The CDR3 DNA reads as TGTGCCATCAGTGATACCGGGACTAGCGATACGCAGTATTTT. It yields the protein CAISDTGTSDTQYF.

The gene calls are TRBV7-2 and TRBJ2-3; TRBD2 aligns across 8 bases. The V segment lost 2 bases and the J segment 0 bases; nucleotides outside the gene matches: 4. The CDR3 totals 16 residues. Per germline, CDR1 SGHTA and CDR2 FQGNSA. CDR3 coding DNA: TGTGCCAGCAGCTTAAGGTCTAGCGGGAGCACAGATACGCAGTATTTT. This translates into CASSLRSSGSTDTQYF.

J is TRBJ2-7 and V is TRBV7-3, with D perhaps matching TRBD2 (5 bases). Trimming removed 2 bases at V and 0 bases at J, with 11 bases between. The CDR3 totals 15 residues. Germline values: CDR1 SGHTA, CDR2 FQGTGA. The CDR3 reads CASSLYPGSSYEQYF. The CDR3, as DNA: TGTGCCAGCAGCTTATATCCGGGGAGCTCCTACGAGCAGTACTTC.

This sequence joins TRBV30 and TRBJ2-2, with a tentative D call TRBD2 (8 bases). The CDR3 is 15 residues long. The germline CDR1 and CDR2 sequences are GTSNPN and SVGIG (reference sequence). V gave up 8 bases and J gave up 2 bases, with 18 bases separating them. The CDR3 spells CAGGRGDSNTGELFF. The DNA for the CDR3 is TGTGCCGGGGGGCGGGGGGACAGTAACACCGGGGAGCTGTTTTTT. The full variable domain, completed using reference TRBV30 and TRBJ2-2, is SQTIHQWPATLVQPVGSPLSLECTVEGTSNPNLYWYRQAAGRGLQLLFYSVGIGQISSEVPQNLSASRPQDRQFILSSKKLLLSDSGFYLCAGGRGDSNTGELFFGEGSRLTVL.

The DNA for the CDR3 is TGTGCCAGCAGCGTATTTTCGCGGGGGGTGAGCACAGATACGCAGTATTTT. This codes for CASSVFSRGVSTDTQYF. The J gene is TRBJ2-3, the V gene TRBV9; 8 nucleotides line up with TRBD2. CDR3 length: 17 amino acids. Germline V gene data show CDR1 as SGDLS and CDR2 as YYNGEE. The V and J ends lost 1 base and 0 bases, in that order; junction bases with no gene match: 7.

The chain combines TRBV19 with TRBJ1-1; no clear D gene. Germline CDR1 and CDR2: LNHDA and SQIVND (reference sequence). The CDR3 totals 13 residues. V was pared by 3 bases and J by 6 bases, with 11 bases between. The chain's CDR3 is CASSIGSNAEAFF. The CDR3 DNA sequence: TGTGCCAGTAGTATCGGGAGTAACGCTGAAGCTTTCTTT.

The chain recombines TRBV7-2 with TRBJ2-3; the D gene is possibly TRBD2 (5 bases). V was trimmed by 5 bases and J by 1 base, leaving 16 bases between them. Germline CDR1 is SGHTA and CDR2 is FQGNSA. The CDR3 runs to 16 residues. Here the CDR3 reads CASSRTAMERTDTQYF. The CDR3 nucleotides read TGTGCCAGCAGCCGGACTGCCATGGAACGCACAGATACGCAGTATTTT.

The chain links TRBV7-2 to TRBJ2-4; possibly TRBD2 for D (6 bases). Trimming took off 0 bases at V and 0 bases at J, with 6 bases between the two ends. CDR3 length: 15 amino acids. Per the germline V gene, CDR1 is SGHTA and CDR2 is FQGNSA. The CDR3 DNA sequence: TGTGCCAGCAGCTTAGCGGGACTAGCCAAAAACATTCAGTACTTC. It translates to CASSLAGLAKNIQYF. Using reference TRBV7-2 and TRBJ2-4 for the parts outside the CDR3, the full variable domain is GAGVSQSPSNKVTEKGKDVELRCDPISGHTALYWYRQSLGQGLEFLIYFQGNSAPDKSGLPSDRFSAERTGGSVSTLTIQRTQQEDSAVYLCASSLAGLAKNIQYFGAGTRLSVL.

As regards this clone: This specimen includes other DNA sequences encoding the same CDR3. This chain joins TRBV9 and TRBJ1-1; possibly TRBD1 for D (5 bases). There are 15 residues in the CDR3. V was shortened by 0 bases and J by 2 bases, with 11 bases between the two germline ends. From germline, CDR1 is SGDLS and CDR2 YYNGEE. The DNA of the CDR3 is TGTGCCAGCAGCGTAGCCGACAGACCCAACACTGAAGCTTTCTTT. Translating it yields CASSVADRPNTEAFF. Full variable domain (rest looked up from reference TRBV9 and TRBJ1-1): DSGVTQTPKHLITATGQRVTLRCSPRSGDLSVYWYQQSLDQGLQFLIQYYNGEERAKGNILERFSAQQFPDLHSELNLSSLELGDSALYFCASSVADRPNTEAFFGQGTRLTVV.

The V and J genes are TRBV2 and TRBJ2-3, with D perhaps matching TRBD1 (6 bases). The CDR3 is 16 residues long. Germline loops: CDR1 SNHLY, CDR2 FYNNEI. Trimming cost V 2 bases and J 0 bases, with 12 bases left between them. The CDR3 coding sequence is TGTGCCAGCAGTGAATGGGGGACAACTAGCACAGATACGCAGTATTTT. It encodes CASSEWGTTSTDTQYF.